This is a list of T cell receptor beta chains from one sample in a study of vaccination and CD4 T cells after COVID-19. TCRdb reanalysed the PCR reads using MiXCR and keeps one entry per CDR3 protein. The data hold 8,500 to 14,000 distinct CDR3 sequences, with under 35% observed a single time. Their recognized antigens are unknown. Sequenced: cultured CD4+ T cells from blood. These receptors were collected from a human donor with COVID-19. The CDR3 runs from the conserved cysteine through the conserved F or W. D genes are given only for firm matches. The size entry is marked missing in some rows and otherwise reads once, few, many or a size class.

.,TRBJ2-4,.,TRBV7-2,CASSLARASDGKNIQYF,TGTGCCAGCAGCTTAGCGAGGGCTAGCGATGGCAAAAACATTCAGTACTTC
.,TRBJ2-5,.,TRBV11-3,CASSLRGTGETQYF,TGTGCCAGCAGCCTTAGGGGGACCGGTGAGACCCAGTACTTC
few,TRBJ2-2,.,TRBV2,CASSELVNTGELFF,TGTGCCAGCAGTGAGTTGGTCAACACCGGGGAGCTGTTTTTT
.,TRBJ2-7,.,TRBV21-1,CASTQSGGHRYEQYF,TGTGCCAGCACCCAAAGTGGGGGACACCGTTACGAGCAGTACTTC
.,TRBJ2-2,.,TRBV6-1,CASSEALSVTGAGELFF,TGTGCCAGCAGTGAAGCTTTAAGCGTAACGGGGGCCGGGGAGCTGTTTTTT
.,TRBJ1-1,TRBD1,TRBV15,CATRDPGTVAEAFF,TGTGCCACCAGGGATCCTGGGACAGTCGCTGAAGCTTTCTTT
.,TRBJ1-1,.,TRBV20-1,CSPRKRTNTEAFF,TGCAGCCCAAGGAAGAGGACAAACACTGAAGCTTTCTTT
few,TRBJ2-3,TRBD2,TRBV2,CASTGGSTDTQYF,TGTGCCAGCACGGGGGGGAGCACAGATACGCAGTATTTT
few,TRBJ2-7,TRBD1,TRBV11-3,CASSVRSGTGLDEQYF,TGTGCCAGCAGCGTACGCTCCGGGACAGGGCTCGACGAGCAGTACTTC
.,TRBJ2-7,TRBD1,TRBV6-5,CASSFGTGFGEQYF,TGTGCCAGCAGTTTCGGGACAGGGTTTGGCGAGCAGTACTTC
.,TRBJ2-5,TRBD1,TRBV11-2,CASSFRQGAWETQYF,TGTGCCAGCAGCTTTAGACAGGGGGCGTGGGAGACCCAGTACTTC
.,TRBJ2-1,TRBD2,TRBV5-1,CASSSGTSDYNEQFF,TGCGCCAGCAGCTCGGGGACTAGTGATTACAATGAGCAGTTCTTC
few,TRBJ1-5,TRBD1,TRBV28,CASRTGDSGQPQHF,TGTGCCAGCAGGACAGGGGACTCGGGTCAGCCCCAGCATTTT
.,TRBJ1-1,.,TRBV5-5,CASSPVRLVSTEAFF,TGTGCCAGCAGTCCTGTAAGGCTAGTCAGCACTGAAGCTTTCTTT
once,TRBJ2-7,.,TRBV14,CASSQARSTHEQYF,TGTGCCAGCAGCCAAGCTCGTTCTACCCACGAGCAGTACTTC
.,TRBJ1-6,.,TRBV6-1,CASIGQNYNSPLHF,TGTGCCAGCATTGGGCAGAACTATAATTCACCCCTCCACTTT
few,TRBJ1-5,.,TRBV4-3,CASSQDWDANQPQHF,TGCGCCAGCAGCCAAGACTGGGACGCGAATCAGCCCCAGCATTTT
.,TRBJ1-3,.,TRBV19,CASSLGIAGNTIYF,TGTGCCAGTAGTTTGGGGATCGCTGGAAACACCATATATTTT
.,TRBJ1-2,TRBD1,TRBV9,CASSVGQGGYGYTF,TGTGCCAGCAGCGTAGGGCAGGGGGGCTATGGCTACACCTTC
.,TRBJ2-2,.,TRBV6-4,CASSPGTTGELFF,TGTGCCAGCAGTCCCGGGACCACCGGGGAGCTGTTTTTT
.,TRBJ2-6,.,TRBV5-8,CASSLGQGGANVLTF,TGTGCCAGCAGCTTGGGCCAGGGGGGGGCCAACGTCCTGACTTTC
.,TRBJ1-2,TRBD1,TRBV5-1,CASTPGTDNYGYTF,TGCGCCAGCACTCCCGGGACAGATAACTATGGCTACACCTTC
.,TRBJ2-3,TRBD2,TRBV25-1,CASSLAGRTDTQYF,TGTGCCAGCAGTTTAGCGGGGCGCACAGATACGCAGTATTTT
.,TRBJ1-6,TRBD1,TRBV28,CASRTGGENSPLHF,TGTGCCAGCAGGACAGGGGGAGAGAATTCACCCCTCCACTTT
.,TRBJ2-1,.,TRBV7-3,CASSQDAGEQFF,TGTGCCAGCAGCCAGGATGCAGGTGAGCAGTTCTTC
.,TRBJ2-1,TRBD2,TRBV27,CASSLWASGVAYNEQFF,TGTGCCAGCAGTTTATGGGCTAGCGGGGTCGCCTACAATGAGCAGTTCTTC
.,TRBJ1-5,.,TRBV11-3,CASSLGNHQPQHF,TGTGCCAGCAGCTTAGGAAATCATCAGCCCCAGCATTTT
.,TRBJ1-1,TRBD1,TRBV11-3,CASSARGYTEAFF,TGTGCCAGCAGCGCCAGGGGGTACACTGAAGCTTTCTTT
few,TRBJ1-6,.,TRBV20-1,CSARAGNSYNSPLHF,TGCAGTGCTAGGGCAGGGAACTCCTATAATTCACCCCTCCACTTT
.,TRBJ1-1,.,TRBV20-1,CSARMGAKTEAFF,TGCAGTGCTAGAATGGGGGCTAAGACTGAAGCTTTCTTT
.,TRBJ1-4,TRBD1,TRBV24-1,CATSGTGKEEKLFF,TGTGCCACCAGTGGGACAGGGAAGGAAGAAAAACTGTTTTTT
.,TRBJ1-1,TRBD1,TRBV6-1,CASSGWTGGRFEAFF,TGTGCCAGCAGTGGGTGGACAGGAGGGCGGTTTGAAGCTTTCTTT
.,TRBJ1-6,.,TRBV5-1,CASSSRVAENNSPLHF,TGCGCCAGCAGCTCCAGGGTGGCGGAGAATAATTCACCCCTCCACTTT
few,TRBJ2-3,.,TRBV5-1,CASSLGLPRTTQYF,TGCGCCAGCAGCTTGGGACTCCCCCGTACAACGCAGTATTTT
few,TRBJ1-2,TRBD1,TRBV19,CASRILQGVGYGYTF,TGTGCCAGCAGAATCCTACAGGGGGTGGGCTATGGCTACACCTTC
few,TRBJ1-3,.,TRBV12-3/TRBV12-4,CASSKRSLNTIYF,TGTGCCAGCAGTAAGCGGAGTCTGAACACCATATATTTT
.,TRBJ2-2,TRBD1,TRBV25-1,CASSEPGGTNTGELFF,TGTGCCAGCAGTGAACCAGGGGGCACGAACACCGGGGAGCTGTTTTTT
.,TRBJ2-1,.,TRBV7-2,CASSAPRLASSSYNEQFF,TGTGCCAGCAGCGCCCCCAGGCTAGCCAGCAGCTCCTACAATGAGCAGTTCTTC
.,TRBJ1-1,.,TRBV11-3,CASSPLTGTGEAFF,TGTGCCAGCAGCCCTCTAACCGGGACGGGTGAAGCTTTCTTT
.,TRBJ1-2,TRBD1,TRBV5-7,CASSLVWQGAYGYTF,TGTGCCAGCAGCTTGGTTTGGCAGGGGGCCTATGGCTACACCTTC
.,TRBJ2-1,TRBD2,TRBV11-2,CASSLDEAGLTMRVRQFF,TGTGCCAGCAGCTTAGACGAAGCGGGACTTACAATGAGAGTGCGGCAGTTCTTC
.,TRBJ2-6,.,TRBV11-2,CASSLEASGANVLTF,TGTGCCAGCAGCTTAGAGGCCTCTGGGGCCAACGTCCTGACTTTC
.,TRBJ1-5,TRBD1,TRBV20-1,CSARVLGQNQPQHF,TGCAGTGCTAGAGTATTGGGACAGAATCAGCCCCAGCATTTT
few,TRBJ1-1,.,TRBV20-1,CSAERQANTEAFF,TGCAGTGCTGAACGACAGGCGAACACTGAAGCTTTCTTT
few,TRBJ2-7,TRBD2,TRBV6-2/TRBV6-3,CASALAGPLSYEQYF,TGTGCCAGCGCACTAGCGGGGCCCCTCTCCTACGAGCAGTACTTC
.,TRBJ2-5,.,TRBV7-2,CASSPGPGEETQYF,TGTGCCAGCAGCCCGGGCCCAGGGGAAGAGACCCAGTACTTC
.,TRBJ2-7,TRBD2,TRBV18,CASSPAGLGSEQYF,TGTGCCAGCTCACCTGCGGGACTAGGAAGCGAGCAGTACTTC
.,TRBJ1-2,.,TRBV12-3/TRBV12-4,CASSLALGGAYGYTF,TGTGCCAGCAGTTTGGCCCTGGGGGGGGCCTATGGCTACACCTTC